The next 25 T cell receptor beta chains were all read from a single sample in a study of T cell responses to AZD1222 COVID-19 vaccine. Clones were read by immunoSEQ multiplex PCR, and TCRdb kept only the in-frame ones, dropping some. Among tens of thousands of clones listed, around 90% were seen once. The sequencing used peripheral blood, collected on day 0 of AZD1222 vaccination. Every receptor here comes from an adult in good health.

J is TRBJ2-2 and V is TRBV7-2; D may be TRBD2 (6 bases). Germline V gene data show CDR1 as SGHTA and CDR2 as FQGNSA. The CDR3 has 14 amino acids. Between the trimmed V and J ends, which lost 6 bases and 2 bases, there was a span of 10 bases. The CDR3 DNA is TGTGCCAGCAGTTGGACTACAAACACCGGGGAGCTGTTTTTT. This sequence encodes CASSWTTNTGELFF.

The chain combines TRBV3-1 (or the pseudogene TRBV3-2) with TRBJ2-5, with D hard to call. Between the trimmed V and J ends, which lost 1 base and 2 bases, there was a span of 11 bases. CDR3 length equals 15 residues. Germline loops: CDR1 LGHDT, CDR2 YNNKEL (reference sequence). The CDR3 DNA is TGTGCCAGCAGCCAAGGTGGTAGCACACAAGAGACCCAGTACTTC. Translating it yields CASSQGGSTQETQYF.

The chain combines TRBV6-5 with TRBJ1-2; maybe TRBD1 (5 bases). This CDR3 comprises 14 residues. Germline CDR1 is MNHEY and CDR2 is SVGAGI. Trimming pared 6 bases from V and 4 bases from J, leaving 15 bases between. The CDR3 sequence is CASSPARGAYGYTF. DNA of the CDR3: TGTGCCAGCAGCCCGGCCCGAGGGGCCTATGGCTACACCTTC.

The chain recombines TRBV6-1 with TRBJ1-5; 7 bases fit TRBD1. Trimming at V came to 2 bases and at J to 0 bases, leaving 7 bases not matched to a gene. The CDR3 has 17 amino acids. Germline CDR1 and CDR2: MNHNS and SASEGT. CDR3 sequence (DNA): TGTGCCAGCAGTGAACCAGGGGGAGCATATAGCAATCAGCCCCAGCATTTT. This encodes CASSEPGGAYSNQPQHF.

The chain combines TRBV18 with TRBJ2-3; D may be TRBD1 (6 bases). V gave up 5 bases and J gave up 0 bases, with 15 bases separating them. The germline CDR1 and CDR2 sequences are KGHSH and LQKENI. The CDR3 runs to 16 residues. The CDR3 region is CASSSNRDISTDTQYF. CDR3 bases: TGTGCCAGCTCAAGTAACCGGGACATCAGCACAGATACGCAGTATTTT. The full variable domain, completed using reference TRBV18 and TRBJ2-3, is NAGVMQNPRHLVRRRGQEARLRCSPMKGHSHVYWYRQLPEEGLKFMVYLQKENIIDESGMPKERFSAEFPKEGPSILRIQQVVRGDSAAYFCASSSNRDISTDTQYFGPGTRLTVL.

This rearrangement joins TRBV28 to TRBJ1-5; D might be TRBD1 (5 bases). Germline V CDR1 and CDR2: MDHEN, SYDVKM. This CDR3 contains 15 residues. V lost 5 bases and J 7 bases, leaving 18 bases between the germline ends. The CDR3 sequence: CASSGAGRVWQPQHF. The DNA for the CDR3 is TGTGCCAGCAGTGGGGCCGGAAGGGTTTGGCAGCCCCAGCATTTT.

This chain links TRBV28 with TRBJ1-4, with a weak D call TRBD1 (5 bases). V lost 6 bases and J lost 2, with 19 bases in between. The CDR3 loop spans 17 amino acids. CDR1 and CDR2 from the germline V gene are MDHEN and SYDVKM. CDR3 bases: TGTGCCAGCAGCCTCAAGGGACGCCTCAGGACTAATGAAAAACTGTTTTTT. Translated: CASSLKGRLRTNEKLFF.

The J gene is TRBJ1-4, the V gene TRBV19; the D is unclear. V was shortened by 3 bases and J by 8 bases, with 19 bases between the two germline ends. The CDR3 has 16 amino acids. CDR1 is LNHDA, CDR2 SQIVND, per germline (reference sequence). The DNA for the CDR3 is TGTGCCAGTAGTATTATGTTCCGGGCCCCGCAGGAAAAACTGTTTTTT. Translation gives CASSIMFRAPQEKLFF.

The chain's CDR3 is CASSFSDRDRNQPQHF. The CDR3 DNA reads TGTGCCAGCAGCTTTTCGGACAGGGATCGGAATCAGCCCCAGCATTTT. This chain joins TRBV7-9 and TRBJ1-5; 8 bases line up with TRBD1. The junction had 8 bases not matched to a gene; V was cut back by 3 bases and J by 4 bases. Germline CDR1 is SEHNR and CDR2 is FQNEAQ (reference sequence). This CDR3 has 16 residues.

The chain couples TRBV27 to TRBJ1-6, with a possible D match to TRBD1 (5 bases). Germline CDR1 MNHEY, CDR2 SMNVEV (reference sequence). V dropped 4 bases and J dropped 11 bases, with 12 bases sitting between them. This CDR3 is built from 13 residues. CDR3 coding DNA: TGTGCCAGCAGTTCAAGCCCGGGGGCACCCCTCCACTTT. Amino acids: CASSSSPGAPLHF.

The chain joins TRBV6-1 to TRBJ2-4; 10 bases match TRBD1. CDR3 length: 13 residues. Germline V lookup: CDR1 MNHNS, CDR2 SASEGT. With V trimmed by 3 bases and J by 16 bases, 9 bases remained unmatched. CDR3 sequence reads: CASSDRGTGVGYF. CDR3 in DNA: TGTGCCAGCAGTGATAGGGGGACAGGGGTTGGCTACTTC.

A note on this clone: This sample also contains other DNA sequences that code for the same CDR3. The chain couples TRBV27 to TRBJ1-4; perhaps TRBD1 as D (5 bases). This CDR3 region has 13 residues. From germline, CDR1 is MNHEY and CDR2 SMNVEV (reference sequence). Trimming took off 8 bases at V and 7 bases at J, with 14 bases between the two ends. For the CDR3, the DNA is TGTGCCAGCTCGACCGGGGCCTTTGAAAAACTGTTTTTT. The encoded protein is CASSTGAFEKLFF.

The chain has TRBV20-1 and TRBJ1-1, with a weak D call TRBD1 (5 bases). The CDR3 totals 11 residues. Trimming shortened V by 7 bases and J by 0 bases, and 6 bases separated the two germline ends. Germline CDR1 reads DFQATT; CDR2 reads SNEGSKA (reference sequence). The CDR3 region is CSGGVNTEAFF. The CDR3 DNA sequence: TGCAGTGGAGGGGTGAACACTGAAGCTTTCTTT.

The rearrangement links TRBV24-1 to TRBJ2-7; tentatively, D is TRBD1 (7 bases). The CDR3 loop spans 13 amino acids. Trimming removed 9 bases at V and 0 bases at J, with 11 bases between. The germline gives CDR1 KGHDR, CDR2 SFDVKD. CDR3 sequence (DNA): TGTGCCACCTCCAGGGGGGACTCCTACGAGCAGTACTTC. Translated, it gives CATSRGDSYEQYF.

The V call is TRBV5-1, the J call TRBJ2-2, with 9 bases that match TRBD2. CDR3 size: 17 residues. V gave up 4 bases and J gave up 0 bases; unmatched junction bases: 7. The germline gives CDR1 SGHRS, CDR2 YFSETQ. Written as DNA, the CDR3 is TGCGCCAGCAGCCTCGGAGCGGGGGGCCCGAACACCGGGGAGCTGTTTTTT. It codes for CASSLGAGGPNTGELFF.

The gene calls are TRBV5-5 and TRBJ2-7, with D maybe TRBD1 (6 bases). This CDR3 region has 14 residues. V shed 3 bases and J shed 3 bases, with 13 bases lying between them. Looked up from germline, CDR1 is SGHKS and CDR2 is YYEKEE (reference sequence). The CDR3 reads CASSWSPGDYEQYF. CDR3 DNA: TGTGCCAGCAGCTGGAGTCCAGGGGACTACGAGCAGTACTTC. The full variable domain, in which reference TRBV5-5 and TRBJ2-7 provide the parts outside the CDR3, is DAGVTQSPTHLIKTRGQQVTLRCSPISGHKSVSWYQQVLGQGPQFIFQYYEKEERGRGNFPDRFSARQFPNYSSELNVNALLLGDSALYLCASSWSPGDYEQYFGPGTRLTVT.

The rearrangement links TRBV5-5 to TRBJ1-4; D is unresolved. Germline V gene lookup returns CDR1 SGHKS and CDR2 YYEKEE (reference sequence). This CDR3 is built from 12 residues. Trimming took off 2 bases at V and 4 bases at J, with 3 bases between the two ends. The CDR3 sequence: CASSFLNEKLFF. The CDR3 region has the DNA TGTGCCAGCAGCTTCCTTAATGAAAAACTGTTTTTT.

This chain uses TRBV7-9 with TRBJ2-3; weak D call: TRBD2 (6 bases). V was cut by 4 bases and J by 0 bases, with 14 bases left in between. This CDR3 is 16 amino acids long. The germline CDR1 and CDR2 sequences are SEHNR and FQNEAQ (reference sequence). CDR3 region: CASSSGVAGSTDTQYF. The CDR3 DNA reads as TGTGCCAGCAGCTCGGGGGTGGCGGGGAGCACAGATACGCAGTATTTT. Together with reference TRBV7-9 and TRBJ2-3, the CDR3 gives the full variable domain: DTGVSQNPRHKITKRGQNVTFRCDPISEHNRLYWYRQTLGQGPEFLTYFQNEAQLEKSRLLSDRFSAERPKGSFSTLEIQRTEQGDSAMYLCASSSGVAGSTDTQYFGPGTRLTVL.

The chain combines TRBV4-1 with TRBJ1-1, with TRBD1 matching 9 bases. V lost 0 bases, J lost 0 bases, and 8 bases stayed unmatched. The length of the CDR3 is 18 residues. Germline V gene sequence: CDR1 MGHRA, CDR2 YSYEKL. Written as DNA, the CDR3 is TGCGCCAGCAGCCAAGATGGAACAGGGGGCCTGGTGAACACTGAAGCTTTCTTT. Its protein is CASSQDGTGGLVNTEAFF.

This CDR3 reads CASRTGQQGSPLHF. CDR3 nucleotide sequence: TGTGCCAGCAGAACGGGACAGCAGGGCTCACCCCTCCACTTT. V usage is TRBV6-6 and J usage is TRBJ1-6; 7 positions agree with TRBD1. Germline V gene data show CDR1 as MNHNY and CDR2 as SVGAGI (reference sequence). The CDR3 is made up of 14 amino acids. The V and J ends lost 6 bases and 10 bases, in that order; junction bases with no gene match: 9.

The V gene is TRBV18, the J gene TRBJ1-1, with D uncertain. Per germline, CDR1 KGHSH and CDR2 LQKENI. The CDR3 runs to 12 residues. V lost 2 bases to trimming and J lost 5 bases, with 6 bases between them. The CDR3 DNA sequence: TGTGCCAGCTCACCAGATGGGACTGAAGCTTTCTTT. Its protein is CASSPDGTEAFF.

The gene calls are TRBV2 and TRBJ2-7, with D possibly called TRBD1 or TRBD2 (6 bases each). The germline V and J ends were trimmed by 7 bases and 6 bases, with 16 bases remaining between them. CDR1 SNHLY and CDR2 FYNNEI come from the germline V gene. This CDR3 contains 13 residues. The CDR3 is CASTEVRGGEQYF. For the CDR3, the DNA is TGTGCCAGCACCGAGGTCAGGGGAGGCGAGCAGTACTTC. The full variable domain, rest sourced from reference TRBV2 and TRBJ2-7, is EPEVTQTPSHQVTQMGQEVILRCVPISNHLYFYWYRQILGQKVEFLVSFYNNEISEKSEIFDDQFSVERPDGSNFTLKIRSTKLEDSAMYFCASTEVRGGEQYFGPGTRLTVT.

The CDR3 loop reads CASSDPGTGDYGYTF. CDR3 DNA sequence: TGTGCCAGCAGTGACCCCGGGACAGGCGACTATGGCTACACCTTC. V gene TRBV27 combines with J gene TRBJ1-2, with 8 bases identical to TRBD1. The V gene end was trimmed by 5 bases and the J gene end by 3 bases; junction bases not matched to a gene: 8. Germline V CDR1 and CDR2: MNHEY, SMNVEV (reference sequence). The CDR3 consists of 15 residues.

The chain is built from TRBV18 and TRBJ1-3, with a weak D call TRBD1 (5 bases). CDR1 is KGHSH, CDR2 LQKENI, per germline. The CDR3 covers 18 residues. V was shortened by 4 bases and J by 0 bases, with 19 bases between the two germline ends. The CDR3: CASSLYNPTEPSGNTIYF. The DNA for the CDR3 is TGTGCCAGCTCACTCTATAACCCGACAGAACCCTCTGGAAACACCATATATTTT.

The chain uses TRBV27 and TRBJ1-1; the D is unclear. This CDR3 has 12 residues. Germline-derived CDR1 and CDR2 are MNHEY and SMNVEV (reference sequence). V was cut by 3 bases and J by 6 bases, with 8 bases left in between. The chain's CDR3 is CASSLVGSEAFF. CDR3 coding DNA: TGTGCCAGCAGTTTGGTAGGGTCTGAAGCTTTCTTT.